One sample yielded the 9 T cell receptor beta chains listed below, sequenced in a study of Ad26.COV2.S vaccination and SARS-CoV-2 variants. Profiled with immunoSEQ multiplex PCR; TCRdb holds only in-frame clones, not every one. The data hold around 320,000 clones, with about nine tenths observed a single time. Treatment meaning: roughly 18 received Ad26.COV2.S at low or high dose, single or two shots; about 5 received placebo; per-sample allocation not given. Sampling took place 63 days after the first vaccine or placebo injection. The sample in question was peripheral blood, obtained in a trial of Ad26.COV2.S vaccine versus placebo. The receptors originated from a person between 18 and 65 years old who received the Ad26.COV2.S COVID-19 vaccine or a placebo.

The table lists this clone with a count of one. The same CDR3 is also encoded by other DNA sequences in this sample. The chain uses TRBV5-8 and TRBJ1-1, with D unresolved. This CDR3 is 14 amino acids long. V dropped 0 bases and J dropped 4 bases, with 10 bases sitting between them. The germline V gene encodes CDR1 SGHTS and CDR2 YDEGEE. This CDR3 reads CASSLGPGGTEAFF. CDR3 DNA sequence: TGTGCCAGCAGCTTGGGGCCGGGAGGCACTGAAGCTTTCTTT.

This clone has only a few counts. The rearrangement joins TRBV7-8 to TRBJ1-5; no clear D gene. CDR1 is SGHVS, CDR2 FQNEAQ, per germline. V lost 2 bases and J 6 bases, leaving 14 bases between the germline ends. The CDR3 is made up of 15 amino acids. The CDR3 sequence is CASSLRGWDAQPQHF. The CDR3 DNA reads TGTGCCAGCAGCTTACGAGGCTGGGATGCTCAGCCCCAGCATTTT.

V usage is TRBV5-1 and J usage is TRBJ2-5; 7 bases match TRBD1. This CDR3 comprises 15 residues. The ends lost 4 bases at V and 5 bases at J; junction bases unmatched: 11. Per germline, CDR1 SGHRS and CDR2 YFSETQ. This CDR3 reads CASSPEDRAMETQYF. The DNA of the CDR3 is TGCGCCAGCAGCCCTGAAGACAGGGCGATGGAGACCCAGTACTTC.

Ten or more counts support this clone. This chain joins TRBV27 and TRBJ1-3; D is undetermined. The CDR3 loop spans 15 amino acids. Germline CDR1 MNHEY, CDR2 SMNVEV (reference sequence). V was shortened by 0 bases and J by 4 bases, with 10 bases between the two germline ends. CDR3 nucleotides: TGTGCCAGCAGTTTATCCGGCACCTCAGGAAACACCATATATTTT. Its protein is CASSLSGTSGNTIYF.

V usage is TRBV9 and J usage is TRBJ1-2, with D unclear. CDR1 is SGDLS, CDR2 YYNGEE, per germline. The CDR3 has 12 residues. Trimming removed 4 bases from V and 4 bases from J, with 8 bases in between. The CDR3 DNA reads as TGTGCCAGCAGCCCCCACCCCTATGGCTACACCTTC. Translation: CASSPHPYGYTF.

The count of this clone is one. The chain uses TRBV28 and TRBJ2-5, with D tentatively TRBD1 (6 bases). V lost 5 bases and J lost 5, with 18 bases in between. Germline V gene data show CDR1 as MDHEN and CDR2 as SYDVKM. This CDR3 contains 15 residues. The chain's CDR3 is CASSITGSFRETQYF. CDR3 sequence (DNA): TGTGCCAGCAGTATTACAGGGTCCTTTAGGGAGACCCAGTACTTC.

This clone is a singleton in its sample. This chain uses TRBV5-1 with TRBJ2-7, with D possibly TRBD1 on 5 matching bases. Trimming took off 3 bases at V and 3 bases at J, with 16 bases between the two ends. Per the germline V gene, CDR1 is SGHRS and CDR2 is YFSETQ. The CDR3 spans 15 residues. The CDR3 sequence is CASSSQGYRIYEQYF. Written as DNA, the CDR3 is TGCGCCAGCAGCTCCCAGGGTTATCGTATCTACGAGCAGTACTTC.

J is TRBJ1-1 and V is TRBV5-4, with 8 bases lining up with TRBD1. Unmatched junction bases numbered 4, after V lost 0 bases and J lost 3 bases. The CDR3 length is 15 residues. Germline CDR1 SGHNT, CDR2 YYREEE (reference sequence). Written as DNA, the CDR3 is TGTGCCAGCAGCTTGGGAACAGGGGGTCACACTGAAGCTTTCTTT. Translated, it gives CASSLGTGGHTEAFF.

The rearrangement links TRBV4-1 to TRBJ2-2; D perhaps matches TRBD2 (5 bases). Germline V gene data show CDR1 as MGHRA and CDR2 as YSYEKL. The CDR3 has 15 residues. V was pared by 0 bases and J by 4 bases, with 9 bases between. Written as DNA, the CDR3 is TGCGCCAGCAGCCAAGAGACGGGGTTCACCGGGGAGCTGTTTTTT. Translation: CASSQETGFTGELFF.